These T cell receptor beta chains were read from a single sample in a study of T-cell memory formation after mild COVID-19. TCRdb itself ran the 5' RACE reads through MiXCR, one entry per CDR3 protein. The table includes hundreds of thousands of distinct CDR3 sequences, approximately 22% detected once. Sample: PBMCs or a T cell subset sorted from them (not recorded which). Receptors were obtained from a man aged 18 to 29 who had mild COVID-19 (a few samples of this study predate the infection). Cell type and time point are not known. The CDR3 runs from the conserved cysteine through the conserved F or W. Fields, in order: clone size, J gene, D gene, V gene, CDR3 protein, CDR3 DNA. The D gene is left open where the match is weak. A row's size may be missing; if present it is once, few, many or a size class.

>few|TRBJ1-5|NA|TRBV20-1
CSAKAGYSENQPQHF
TGCAGTGCCAAAGCGGGGTACTCGGAGAATCAGCCCCAGCATTTT
>NA|TRBJ2-2|TRBD1|TRBV5-4
CASSWDRRGGELFF
TGTGCCAGCAGCTGGGACAGGCGGGGCGGGGAGCTGTTTTTT
>NA|TRBJ1-2|NA|TRBV6-5
CASSYSIEGLYGYTF
TGTGCCAGCAGTTACTCGATCGAGGGCCTCTATGGCTACACCTTC
>NA|TRBJ2-3|TRBD2|TRBV7-2
CASNQIAGGGDTQYF
TGTGCCAGCAACCAGATAGCGGGGGGCGGAGATACGCAGTATTTT
>few|TRBJ1-5|TRBD1|TRBV12-3/TRBV12-4
CASSPGQFFNQPQHF
TGTGCCAGCAGTCCGGGACAGTTTTTTAATCAGCCCCAGCATTTT
>few|TRBJ2-3|TRBD2|TRBV12-3/TRBV12-4
CASSSGRGGLRGDTQYF
TGTGCCAGCAGCTCTGGGCGGGGGGGTCTGCGGGGAGATACGCAGTATTTT
>NA|TRBJ2-7|TRBD2|TRBV7-9
CASSPGGRENYEQYF
TGTGCCAGCAGCCCGGGCGGGAGGGAGAACTACGAGCAGTACTTC
>NA|TRBJ1-5|TRBD1|TRBV25-1
CASSETGGRAQHF
TGTGCCAGCAGTGAGACAGGGGGTAGGGCCCAGCATTTT
>NA|TRBJ2-6|TRBD1|TRBV10-3
CAISEPGSGTGGSGANVLTF
TGTGCCATCAGTGAGCCAGGATCCGGGACAGGGGGCTCTGGGGCCAACGTCCTGACTTTC
>NA|TRBJ2-5|TRBD2|TRBV29-1
CSALPGLAETQYF
TGCAGCGCCCTACCAGGACTAGCAGAGACCCAGTACTTC
>NA|TRBJ1-4|NA|TRBV29-1
CSVARVGANEKLFF
TGCAGCGTTGCCAGGGTGGGCGCTAATGAAAAACTGTTTTTT
>few|TRBJ2-2|TRBD2|TRBV12-3/TRBV12-4
CASSPWAGGTGELFF
TGTGCCAGCAGCCCGTGGGCGGGGGGCACCGGGGAGCTGTTTTTT
>few|TRBJ1-5|NA|TRBV20-1
CSVGSWDNQPQHF
TGCAGTGTAGGCAGTTGGGACAATCAGCCCCAGCATTTT
>few|TRBJ1-2|NA|TRBV5-1
CASSWGTRGYTF
TGCGCCAGCAGCTGGGGGACCCGAGGCTACACCTTC
>many|TRBJ2-3|TRBD1|TRBV5-1
CASSSGTATDTQYF
TGCGCCAGCAGCTCAGGGACAGCCACAGATACGCAGTATTTT
>NA|TRBJ2-5|NA|TRBV7-2
CASSLAVGSRGETQYF
TGTGCCAGCAGCTTAGCAGTTGGTTCTCGGGGAGAGACCCAGTACTTC
>few|TRBJ2-1|NA|TRBV5-1
CASSNQGSYNEQFF
TGCGCCAGCAGCAATCAGGGCTCCTACAATGAGCAGTTCTTC
>NA|TRBJ1-1|TRBD1|TRBV5-1
CASSLGLQGAGDTEAFF
TGCGCCAGCAGCCTGGGCCTACAGGGGGCAGGGGACACTGAAGCTTTCTTT
>many|TRBJ2-3|NA|TRBV5-1
CASSLGRSDTQYF
TGCGCCAGCAGCTTGGGGCGGTCAGATACGCAGTATTTT
>NA|TRBJ2-3|NA|TRBV5-5
CASSTRAVGMQYF
TGTGCCAGCAGCACCAGGGCCGTGGGGATGCAGTATTTT
>few|TRBJ2-4|NA|TRBV28
CASSLRVGRGPKNIQYF
TGTGCCAGCAGTTTGAGAGTTGGTCGGGGGCCGAAAAACATTCAGTACTTC
>many|TRBJ1-1|TRBD1|TRBV11-1
CASSLAQGSTEAFF
TGTGCCAGCAGCTTAGCACAGGGGAGCACTGAAGCTTTCTTT
>many|TRBJ1-4|NA|TRBV19
CASRGDGEKLFF
TGTGCCAGTAGGGGGGATGGAGAAAAACTGTTTTTT
>few|TRBJ2-2|NA|TRBV6-4
CASSDSSGELFF
TGTGCCAGCAGTGACTCGTCCGGGGAGCTGTTTTTT
>few|TRBJ2-6|NA|TRBV4-2
CASSPTGLLVSGANVLTF
TGTGCCAGCTCTCCAACGGGACTCCTTGTCTCTGGGGCCAACGTCCTGACTTTC
>NA|TRBJ1-5|TRBD1|TRBV4-1
CASRPQGGGQPQHF
TGCGCCAGCAGGCCACAGGGGGGGGGTCAGCCCCAGCATTTT
>NA|TRBJ2-1|NA|TRBV12-3/TRBV12-4
CASSLAGGLNEQFF
TGTGCCAGCAGTTTAGCGGGGGGGCTAAATGAGCAGTTCTTC
>few|TRBJ2-1|NA|TRBV7-9
CASSPSEVNEQFF
TGTGCCAGCAGCCCCTCGGAGGTTAATGAGCAGTTCTTC
>few|TRBJ1-1|NA|TRBV20-1
CSAQGQRQYTEAFF
TGCAGTGCTCAAGGACAGCGACAGTACACTGAAGCTTTCTTT
>NA|TRBJ1-5|NA|TRBV19
CASSTRTVYSNQPQHF
TGTGCCAGTAGTACGCGGACAGTCTATAGCAATCAGCCCCAGCATTTT
>once|TRBJ2-1|TRBD2|TRBV28
CASRRPDLAGGPQFF
TGTGCCAGCAGGCGCCCCGACCTAGCGGGGGGGCCTCAGTTCTTC
>NA|TRBJ1-1|NA|TRBV6-6
CASSYSGVRTEAFF
TGTGCCAGCAGTTACTCGGGGGTCCGCACTGAAGCTTTCTTT
>few|TRBJ2-7|NA|TRBV6-5
CASSYRLEQYF
TGTGCCAGCAGTTACAGGCTCGAGCAGTACTTC
>few|TRBJ1-2|TRBD1|TRBV6-1
CASSEGGTGYGYTF
TGTGCCAGCAGTGAGGGGGGGACAGGCTATGGCTACACCTTC
>NA|TRBJ1-6|NA|TRBV6-1
CASSEGVSISPLHF
TGTGCCAGCAGTGAAGGTGTTTCGATTTCACCCCTCCACTTT
>few|TRBJ1-1|NA|TRBV13
CASSLAGEGDTEAFF
TGTGCCAGCAGCTTAGCCGGGGAGGGGGACACTGAAGCTTTCTTT
>few|TRBJ2-1|TRBD2|TRBV18
CASSSQSGLAAYNEQFF
TGTGCCAGCTCATCACAATCCGGACTAGCGGCCTACAATGAGCAGTTCTTC
>NA|TRBJ2-1|TRBD1|TRBV24-1
CATSGTGRINEQFF
TGTGCCACCAGCGGGACAGGACGGATTAATGAGCAGTTCTTC
>NA|TRBJ1-4|TRBD1|TRBV20-1
CSAMDLQGVQEKLFF
TGCAGTGCTATGGACCTACAGGGGGTACAGGAAAAACTGTTTTTT
>NA|TRBJ1-3|TRBD1|TRBV7-9
CASSYRWDRGLGNTIYF
TGTGCCAGCAGCTACCGATGGGACAGGGGGCTCGGAAACACCATATATTTT
>NA|TRBJ1-1|NA|TRBV6-1
CASRTSAGTEAFF
TGTGCCAGCAGAACTTCCGCGGGGACTGAAGCTTTCTTT
>once|TRBJ2-3|TRBD2|TRBV6-2/TRBV6-3
CASSRLANTDTQYF
TGTGCCAGCAGCCGACTAGCTAACACAGATACGCAGTATTTT
>few|TRBJ2-1|TRBD2|TRBV5-1
CASNPIAGVDNEQFF
TGCGCCAGCAACCCGATAGCGGGGGTTGACAATGAGCAGTTCTTC
>NA|TRBJ1-1|NA|TRBV11-2
CASSLDLNQRAFF
TGTGCCAGCAGCTTAGATCTAAACCAACGGGCTTTCTTT
>few|TRBJ1-2|NA|TRBV5-6
CASSLEGRAYYGYTF
TGTGCCAGCAGCTTGGAGGGCAGGGCCTACTATGGCTACACCTTC
>NA|TRBJ2-5|NA|TRBV6-5
CASSTGAKETQYF
TGTGCCAGCAGTACGGGGGCCAAAGAGACCCAGTACTTC
>NA|TRBJ2-1|TRBD1|TRBV29-1
CSVEGTGLKGNEQFF
TGCAGCGTTGAAGGGACAGGGTTGAAGGGCAATGAGCAGTTCTTC
>NA|TRBJ1-6|NA|TRBV20-1
CSARDERQGRSPLHF
TGCAGTGCTAGAGATGAGCGGCAGGGGAGGTCACCCCTCCACTTT
>NA|TRBJ1-1|NA|TRBV7-8
CASSLAALGYTEAFF
TGTGCCAGCAGCTTAGCCGCTTTAGGGTACACTGAAGCTTTCTTT
>few|TRBJ1-3|NA|TRBV20-1
CSAPREGGNTIYF
TGCAGTGCCCCGAGGGAGGGTGGAAACACCATATATTTT
>NA|TRBJ2-2|NA|TRBV6-2/TRBV6-3
CASSYSKGGNTGELFF
TGTGCCAGCAGCTATTCTAAGGGGGGCAACACCGGGGAGCTGTTTTTT
>NA|TRBJ2-1|NA|TRBV29-1
CSVEDARGRTYPGGEQFF
TGCAGCGTTGAAGATGCGAGGGGGCGGACCTACCCGGGGGGTGAGCAGTTCTTC
>many|TRBJ1-5|NA|TRBV12-3/TRBV12-4
CASSVLGQGNQQPQHF
TGTGCCAGCAGTGTCCTGGGGCAGGGGAATCAACAGCCCCAGCATTTT
>NA|TRBJ2-1|NA|TRBV7-3
CASSPRLGAGEQFF
TGTGCCAGCAGCCCCCGCCTGGGGGCGGGGGAGCAGTTCTTC
>NA|TRBJ2-1|NA|TRBV3-1
CASSGGLREQFF
TGTGCCAGTAGTGGGGGTTTGCGGGAGCAGTTCTTC
>NA|TRBJ1-4|TRBD1|TRBV4-1
CASSQDRDRVRLFF
TGCGCCAGCAGCCAAGATCGGGACAGGGTGAGACTGTTTTTT
>NA|TRBJ1-5|NA|TRBV20-1
CSARAGSLNQPQHF
TGCAGTGCTAGAGCCGGATCTCTAAATCAGCCCCAGCATTTT
>few|TRBJ1-1|NA|TRBV6-2/TRBV6-3
CASNKWGTEAFF
TGTGCCAGCAACAAGTGGGGCACTGAAGCTTTCTTT
>few|TRBJ2-1|TRBD2|TRBV12-3/TRBV12-4
CASRRGLAGHNEQFF
TGTGCCAGCAGACGCGGACTAGCGGGGCACAATGAGCAGTTCTTC